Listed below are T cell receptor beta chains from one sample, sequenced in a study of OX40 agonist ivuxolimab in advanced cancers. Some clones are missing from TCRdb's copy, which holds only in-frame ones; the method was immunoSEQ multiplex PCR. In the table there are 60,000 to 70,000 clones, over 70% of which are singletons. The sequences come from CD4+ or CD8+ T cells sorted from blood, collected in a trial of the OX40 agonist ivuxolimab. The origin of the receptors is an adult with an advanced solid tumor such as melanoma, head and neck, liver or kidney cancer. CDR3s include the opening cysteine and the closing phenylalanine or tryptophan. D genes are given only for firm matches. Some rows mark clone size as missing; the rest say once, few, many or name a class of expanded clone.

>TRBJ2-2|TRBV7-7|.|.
CASSYTGNTGELFF
TGTGCCAGCAGCTACACAGGGAACACCGGGGAGCTGTTTTTT
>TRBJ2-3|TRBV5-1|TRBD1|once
CASSLWGQGTDTQYF
TGCGCCAGCAGCTTGTGGGGACAGGGGACAGATACGCAGTATTTT
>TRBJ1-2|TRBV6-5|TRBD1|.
CASSTKNRQGRGYTF
TGTGCCAGCAGTACAAAGAACCGACAGGGCAGGGGCTACACCTTC
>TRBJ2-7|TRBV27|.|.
CASRGSWQGYEQYF
TGTGCCAGCAGAGGGTCCTGGCAGGGTTACGAGCAGTACTTC
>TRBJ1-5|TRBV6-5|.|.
CASSATDSNQPQHF
TGTGCCAGCAGTGCGACAGATAGCAATCAGCCCCAGCATTTT
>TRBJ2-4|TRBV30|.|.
CAWSKAKNIQYF
TGTGCCTGGAGTAAAGCCAAAAACATTCAGTACTTC
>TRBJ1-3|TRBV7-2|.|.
CASSSKRQVSGNTIYF
TGTGCCAGCAGCTCGAAACGACAGGTCTCTGGAAACACCATATATTTT
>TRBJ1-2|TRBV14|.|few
CASSQGGRGLEYGYTF
TGTGCCAGCAGCCAAGGCGGCCGGGGGCTGGAGTATGGCTACACCTTC
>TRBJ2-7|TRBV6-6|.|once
CASSTSDSSYEQYF
TGTGCCAGCAGCACCTCCGACAGCTCCTACGAGCAGTACTTC
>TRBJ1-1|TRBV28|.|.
CASSFPVHEAFF
TGTGCCAGCAGTTTCCCCGTCCATGAAGCTTTCTTT
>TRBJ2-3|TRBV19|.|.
CASSAGTRTDTQYF
TGTGCCAGTAGTGCCGGGACTCGCACAGATACGCAGTATTTT
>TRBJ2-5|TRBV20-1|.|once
CSATGGETQYF
TGCAGTGCTACCGGTGGGGAGACCCAGTACTTC
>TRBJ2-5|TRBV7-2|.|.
CASSMAGRHRQETQYF
TGTGCCAGCAGCATGGCCGGGAGACACCGCCAAGAGACCCAGTACTTC
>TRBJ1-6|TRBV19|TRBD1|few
CASNGQGGNSPLHF
TGTGCCAGTAACGGACAGGGAGGCAATTCACCCCTCCACTTT
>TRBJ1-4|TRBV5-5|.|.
CASSSGQPPWEKLFF
TGTGCCAGCAGCAGCGGACAGCCACCGTGGGAAAAACTGTTTTTT
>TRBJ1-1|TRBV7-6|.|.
CASSLGTLTEAFF
TGTGCCAGCAGCCTCGGGACACTCACTGAAGCTTTCTTT
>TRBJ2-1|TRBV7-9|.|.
CASSLAGGPSNNEQFF
TGTGCCAGCAGCTTAGCGGGAGGCCCCTCCAACAATGAGCAGTTCTTC
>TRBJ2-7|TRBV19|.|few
CASSIQEGDEQYF
TGTGCCAGTAGTATTCAGGAGGGGGACGAGCAGTACTTC